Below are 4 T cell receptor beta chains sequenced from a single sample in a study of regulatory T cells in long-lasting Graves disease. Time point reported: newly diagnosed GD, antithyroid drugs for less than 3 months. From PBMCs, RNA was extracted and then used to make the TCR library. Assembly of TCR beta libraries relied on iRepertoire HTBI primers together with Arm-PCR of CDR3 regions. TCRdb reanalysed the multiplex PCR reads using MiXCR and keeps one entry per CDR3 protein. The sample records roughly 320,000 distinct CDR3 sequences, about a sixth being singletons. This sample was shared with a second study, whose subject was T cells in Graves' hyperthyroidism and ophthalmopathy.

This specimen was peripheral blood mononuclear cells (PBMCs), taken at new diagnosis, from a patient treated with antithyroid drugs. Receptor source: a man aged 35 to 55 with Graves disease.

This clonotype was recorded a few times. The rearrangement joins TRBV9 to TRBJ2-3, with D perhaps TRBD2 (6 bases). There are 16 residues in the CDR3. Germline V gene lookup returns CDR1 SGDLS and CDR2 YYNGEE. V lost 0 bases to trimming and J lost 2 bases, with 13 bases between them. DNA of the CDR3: TGTGCCAGCAGCGTAGGTCCCGGGACTTCCACAGATACGCAGTATTTT. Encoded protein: CASSVGPGTSTDTQYF.

The CDR3 loop reads CASSDMGTGELFF. CDR3 DNA sequence: TGTGCCAGCAGTGACATGGGGACCGGGGAGCTGTTTTTT. The chain combines TRBV25-1 with TRBJ2-2; no clear D gene. This CDR3 contains 13 residues. Germline V gene sequence: CDR1 MGHDK, CDR2 SYGVNS. With 3 bases removed from V and 5 bases from J, the gap between germline ends came to 7 bases.

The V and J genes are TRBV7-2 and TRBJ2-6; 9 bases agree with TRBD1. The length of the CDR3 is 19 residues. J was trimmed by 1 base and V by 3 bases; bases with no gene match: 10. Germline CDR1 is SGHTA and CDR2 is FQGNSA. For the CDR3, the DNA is TGTGCCAGCAGCTTCCTTTCGACAGGGGGTCCGTCTGGGGCCAACGTCCTGACTTTC. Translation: CASSFLSTGGPSGANVLTF.

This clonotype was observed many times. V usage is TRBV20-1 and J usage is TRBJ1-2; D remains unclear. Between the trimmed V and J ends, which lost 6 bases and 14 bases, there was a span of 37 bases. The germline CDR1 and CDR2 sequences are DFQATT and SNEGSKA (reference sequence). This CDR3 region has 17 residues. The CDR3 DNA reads TGCAGTGCAAACGCCAAGAGACCGGCGGAACAGTCCCTCTCGAGTACCTTC. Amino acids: CSANAKRPAEQSLSSTF.